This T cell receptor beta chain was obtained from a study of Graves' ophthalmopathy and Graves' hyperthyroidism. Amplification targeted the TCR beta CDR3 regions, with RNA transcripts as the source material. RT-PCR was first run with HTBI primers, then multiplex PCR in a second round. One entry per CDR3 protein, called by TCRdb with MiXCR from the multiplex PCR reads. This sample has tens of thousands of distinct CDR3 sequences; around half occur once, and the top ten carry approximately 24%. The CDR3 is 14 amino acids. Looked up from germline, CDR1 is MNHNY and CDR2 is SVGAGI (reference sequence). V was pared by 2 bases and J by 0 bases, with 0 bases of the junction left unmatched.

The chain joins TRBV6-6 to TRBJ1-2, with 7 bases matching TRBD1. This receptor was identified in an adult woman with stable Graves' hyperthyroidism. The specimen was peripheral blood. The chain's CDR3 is CASSYGTANYGYTF. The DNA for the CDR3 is TGTGCCAGCAGTTACGGGACAGCTAACTATGGCTACACCTTC.